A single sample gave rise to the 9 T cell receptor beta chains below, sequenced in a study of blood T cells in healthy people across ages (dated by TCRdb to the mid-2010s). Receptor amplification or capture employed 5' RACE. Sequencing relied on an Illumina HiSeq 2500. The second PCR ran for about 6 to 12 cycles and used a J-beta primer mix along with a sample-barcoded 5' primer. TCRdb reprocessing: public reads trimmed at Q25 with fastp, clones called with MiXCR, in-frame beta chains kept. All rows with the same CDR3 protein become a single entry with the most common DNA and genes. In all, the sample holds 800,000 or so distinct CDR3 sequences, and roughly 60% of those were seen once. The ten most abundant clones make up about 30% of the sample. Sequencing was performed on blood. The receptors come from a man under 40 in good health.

CDR3 residues: CSAPGMSNTGELFF. DNA for the CDR3: TGCAGTGCCCCCGGGATGTCGAACACCGGGGAGCTGTTTTTT. This rearrangement joins TRBV20-1 to TRBJ2-2, with a weak D call TRBD2 (5 bases). The length of the CDR3 is 14 residues. Trimming shortened V by 6 bases and J by 0 bases, and 11 bases separated the two germline ends. Germline V CDR1 and CDR2: DFQATT, SNEGSKA (reference sequence).

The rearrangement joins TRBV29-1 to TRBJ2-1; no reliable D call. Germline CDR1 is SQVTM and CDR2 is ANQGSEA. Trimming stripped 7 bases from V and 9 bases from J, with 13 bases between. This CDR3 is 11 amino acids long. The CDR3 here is CSADIVGEQFF. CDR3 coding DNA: TGCAGCGCAGATATAGTTGGTGAGCAGTTCTTC.

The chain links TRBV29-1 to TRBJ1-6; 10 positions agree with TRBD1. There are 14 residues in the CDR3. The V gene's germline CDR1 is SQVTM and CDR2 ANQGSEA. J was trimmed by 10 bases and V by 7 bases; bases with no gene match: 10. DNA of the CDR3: TGCAGCGCAAAAACCGGGACAGGGGAATCACCCCTCCACTTT. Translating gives CSAKTGTGESPLHF.

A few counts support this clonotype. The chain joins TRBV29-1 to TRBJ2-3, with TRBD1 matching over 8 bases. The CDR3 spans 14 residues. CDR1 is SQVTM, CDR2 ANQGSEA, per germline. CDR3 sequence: CSYYRQGRLDTQYF. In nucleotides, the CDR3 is TGCAGTTATTACAGACAGGGGCGCTTAGATACGCAGTATTTT.

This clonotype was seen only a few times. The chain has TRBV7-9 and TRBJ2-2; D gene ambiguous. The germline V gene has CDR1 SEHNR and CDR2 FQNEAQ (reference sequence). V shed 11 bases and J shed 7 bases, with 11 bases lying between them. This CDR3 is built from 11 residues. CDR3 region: CAAAGHGELFF. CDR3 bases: TGTGCCGCTGCAGGCCACGGGGAGCTGTTTTTT.

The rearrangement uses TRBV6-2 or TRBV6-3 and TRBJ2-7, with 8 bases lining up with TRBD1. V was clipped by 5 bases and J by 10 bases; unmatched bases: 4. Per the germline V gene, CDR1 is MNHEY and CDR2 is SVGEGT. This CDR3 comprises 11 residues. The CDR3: CASSKGQGQYF. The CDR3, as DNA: TGTGCCAGCAGTAAAGGACAGGGCCAGTACTTC.

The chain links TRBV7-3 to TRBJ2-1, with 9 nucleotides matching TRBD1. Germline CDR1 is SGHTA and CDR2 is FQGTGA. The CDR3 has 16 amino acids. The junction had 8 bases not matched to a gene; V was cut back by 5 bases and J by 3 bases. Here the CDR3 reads CASSRTGDRVYNEQFF. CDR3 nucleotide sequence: TGTGCCAGCAGCCGAACCGGGGACAGGGTCTACAATGAGCAGTTCTTC. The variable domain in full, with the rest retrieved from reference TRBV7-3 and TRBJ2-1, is GAGVSQTPSNKVTEKGKYVELRCDPISGHTALYWYRQSLGQGPEFLIYFQGTGAADDSGLPNDRFFAVRPEGSVSTLKIQRTERGDSAVYLCASSRTGDRVYNEQFFGPGTRLTVL.

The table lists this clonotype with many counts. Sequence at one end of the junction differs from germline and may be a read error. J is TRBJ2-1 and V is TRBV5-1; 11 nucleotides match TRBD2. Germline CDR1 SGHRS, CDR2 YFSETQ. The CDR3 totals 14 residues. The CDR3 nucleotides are TGTGCCAGCAGTTTAGCGGGGGGGCACAATGAGCAGTTCTTC. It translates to CASSLAGGHNEQFF. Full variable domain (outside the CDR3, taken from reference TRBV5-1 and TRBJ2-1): KAGVTQTPRYLIKTRGQQVTLSCSPISGHRSVSWYQQTPGQGLQFLFEYFSETQRNKGNFPGRFSGRQFSNSRSEMNVSTLELGDSALYLCASSLAGGHNEQFFGPGTRLTVL.

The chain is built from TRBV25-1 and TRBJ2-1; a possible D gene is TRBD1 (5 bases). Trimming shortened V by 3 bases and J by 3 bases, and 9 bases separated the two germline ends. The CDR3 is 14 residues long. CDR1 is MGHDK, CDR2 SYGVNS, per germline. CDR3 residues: CASSDFQGYNEQFF. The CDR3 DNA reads TGTGCCAGCAGTGATTTCCAGGGCTACAATGAGCAGTTCTTC.